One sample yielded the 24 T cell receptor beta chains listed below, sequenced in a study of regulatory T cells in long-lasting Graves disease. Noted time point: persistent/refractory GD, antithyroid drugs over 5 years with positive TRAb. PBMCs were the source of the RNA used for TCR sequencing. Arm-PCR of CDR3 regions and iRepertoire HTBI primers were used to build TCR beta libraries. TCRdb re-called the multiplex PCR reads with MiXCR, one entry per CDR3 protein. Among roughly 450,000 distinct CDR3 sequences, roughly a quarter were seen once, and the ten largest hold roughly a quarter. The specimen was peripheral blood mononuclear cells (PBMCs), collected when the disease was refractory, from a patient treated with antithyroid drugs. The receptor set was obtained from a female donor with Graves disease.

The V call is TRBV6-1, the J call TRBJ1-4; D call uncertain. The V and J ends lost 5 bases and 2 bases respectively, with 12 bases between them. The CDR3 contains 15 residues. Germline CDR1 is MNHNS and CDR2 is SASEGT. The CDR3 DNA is TGTGCCAGCAGTACACTCAGGATGACTAATGAAAAACTGTTTTTT. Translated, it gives CASSTLRMTNEKLFF.

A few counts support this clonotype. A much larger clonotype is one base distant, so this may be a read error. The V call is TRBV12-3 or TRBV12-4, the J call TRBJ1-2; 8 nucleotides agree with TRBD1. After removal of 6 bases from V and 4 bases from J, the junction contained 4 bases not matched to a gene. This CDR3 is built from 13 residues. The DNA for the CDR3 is TGTGCCAGCAGCATAGGACAGGGCTATGGCTACACCTTC. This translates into CASSIGQGYGYTF.

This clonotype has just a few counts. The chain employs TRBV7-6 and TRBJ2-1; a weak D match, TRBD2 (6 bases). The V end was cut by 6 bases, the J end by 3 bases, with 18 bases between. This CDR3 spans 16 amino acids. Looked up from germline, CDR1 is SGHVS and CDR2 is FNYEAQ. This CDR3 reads CASSPQRRGNYNEQFF. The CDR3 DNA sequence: TGTGCCAGCAGTCCCCAACGGCGGGGAAACTACAATGAGCAGTTCTTC.

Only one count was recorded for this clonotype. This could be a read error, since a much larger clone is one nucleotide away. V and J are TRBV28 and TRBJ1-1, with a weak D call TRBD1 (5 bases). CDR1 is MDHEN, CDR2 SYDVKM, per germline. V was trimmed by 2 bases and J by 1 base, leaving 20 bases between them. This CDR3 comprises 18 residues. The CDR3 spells CASSLLTARRGKNTEAFF. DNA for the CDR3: TGTGCCAGCAGTTTACTGACCGCGCGACGGGGCAAGAACACTGAAGCTTTCTTT.

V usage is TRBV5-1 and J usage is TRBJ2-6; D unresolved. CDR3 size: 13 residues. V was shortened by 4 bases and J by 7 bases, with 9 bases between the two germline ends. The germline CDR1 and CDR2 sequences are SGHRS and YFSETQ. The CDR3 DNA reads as TGCGCCAGCAGCCCATCCAGCGCCAACGTCCTGACTTTC. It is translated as CASSPSSANVLTF.

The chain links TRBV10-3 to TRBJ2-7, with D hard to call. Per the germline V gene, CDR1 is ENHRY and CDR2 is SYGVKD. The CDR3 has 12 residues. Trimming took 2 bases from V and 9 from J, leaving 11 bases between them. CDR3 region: CAISEADDGQYF. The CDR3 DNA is TGTGCCATCAGTGAGGCCGACGACGGGCAGTACTTC.

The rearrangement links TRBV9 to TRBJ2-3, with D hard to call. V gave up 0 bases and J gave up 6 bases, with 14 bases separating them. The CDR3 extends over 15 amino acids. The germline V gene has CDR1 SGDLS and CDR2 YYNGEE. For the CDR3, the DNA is TGTGCCAGCAGCGTAGAGCCGGGCCCCCGTGATACGCAGTATTTT. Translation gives CASSVEPGPRDTQYF. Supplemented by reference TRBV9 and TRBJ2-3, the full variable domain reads DSGVTQTPKHLITATGQRVTLRCSPRSGDLSVYWYQQSLDQGLQFLIQYYNGEERAKGNILERFSAQQFPDLHSELNLSSLELGDSALYFCASSVEPGPRDTQYFGPGTRLTVL.

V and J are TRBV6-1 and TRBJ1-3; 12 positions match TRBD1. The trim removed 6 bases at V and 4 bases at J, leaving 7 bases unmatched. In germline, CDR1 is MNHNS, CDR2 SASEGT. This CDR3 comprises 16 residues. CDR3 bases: TGTGCCAGCAGCCTAGGGACAGGGGGCGTCGGAAACACCATATATTTT. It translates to CASSLGTGGVGNTIYF.

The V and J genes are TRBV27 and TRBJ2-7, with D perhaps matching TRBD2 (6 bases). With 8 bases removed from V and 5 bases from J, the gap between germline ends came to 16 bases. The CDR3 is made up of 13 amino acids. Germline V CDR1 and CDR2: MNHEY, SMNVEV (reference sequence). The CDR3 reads CASGYGGSNEQYF. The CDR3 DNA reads TGTGCCAGCGGGTATGGGGGGTCGAACGAGCAGTACTTC.

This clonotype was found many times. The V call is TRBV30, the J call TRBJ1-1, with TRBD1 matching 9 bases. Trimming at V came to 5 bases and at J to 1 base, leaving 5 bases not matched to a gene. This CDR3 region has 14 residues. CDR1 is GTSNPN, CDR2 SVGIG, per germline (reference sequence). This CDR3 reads CAWDRGNSNTEAFF. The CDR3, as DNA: TGTGCCTGGGACAGGGGGAATTCGAACACTGAAGCTTTCTTT.

CDR3 loop: CASRPRPNTEAFF. DNA for the CDR3: TGTGCCAGCAGGCCCAGACCGAACACTGAAGCTTTCTTT. The chain joins TRBV6-1 to TRBJ1-1; D unclear. Trimming left V 6 bases short and J 1 base short, with 9 bases between. This CDR3 has 13 amino acids. Germline CDR1 MNHNS, CDR2 SASEGT.

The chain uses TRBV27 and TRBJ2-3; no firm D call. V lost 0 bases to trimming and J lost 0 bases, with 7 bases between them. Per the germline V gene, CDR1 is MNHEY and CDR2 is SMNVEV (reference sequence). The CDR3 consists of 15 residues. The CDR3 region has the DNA TGTGCCAGCAGTTTATCGATCAGTAGCACAGATACGCAGTATTTT. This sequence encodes CASSLSISSTDTQYF.

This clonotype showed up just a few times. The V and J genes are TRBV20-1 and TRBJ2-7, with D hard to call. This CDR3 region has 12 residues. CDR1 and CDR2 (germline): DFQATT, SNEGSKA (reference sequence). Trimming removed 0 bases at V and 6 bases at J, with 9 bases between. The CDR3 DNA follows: TGCAGTGCTAGAGATTTGGGGTCCGAGCAGTACTTC. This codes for CSARDLGSEQYF.

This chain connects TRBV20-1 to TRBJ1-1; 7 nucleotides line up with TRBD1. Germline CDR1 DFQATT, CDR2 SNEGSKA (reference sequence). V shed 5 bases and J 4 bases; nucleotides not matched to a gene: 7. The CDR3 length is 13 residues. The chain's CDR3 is CSARQGEGTEAFF. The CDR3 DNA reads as TGCAGTGCTCGACAGGGAGAGGGCACTGAAGCTTTCTTT.

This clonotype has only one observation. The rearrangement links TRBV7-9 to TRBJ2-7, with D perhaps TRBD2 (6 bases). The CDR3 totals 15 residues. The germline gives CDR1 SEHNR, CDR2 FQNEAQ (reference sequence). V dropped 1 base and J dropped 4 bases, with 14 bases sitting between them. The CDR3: CASSLVQGGPYEQYF. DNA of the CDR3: TGTGCCAGCAGCTTAGTTCAGGGAGGACCTTACGAGCAGTACTTC.

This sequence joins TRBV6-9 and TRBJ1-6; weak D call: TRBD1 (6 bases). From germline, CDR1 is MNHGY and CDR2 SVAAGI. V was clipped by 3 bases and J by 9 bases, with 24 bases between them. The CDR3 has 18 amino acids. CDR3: CASSYSSGTRVRSSPLHF. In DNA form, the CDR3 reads TGTGCCAGCAGTTACTCTTCCGGGACAAGAGTCCGGAGTTCACCCCTCCACTTT.

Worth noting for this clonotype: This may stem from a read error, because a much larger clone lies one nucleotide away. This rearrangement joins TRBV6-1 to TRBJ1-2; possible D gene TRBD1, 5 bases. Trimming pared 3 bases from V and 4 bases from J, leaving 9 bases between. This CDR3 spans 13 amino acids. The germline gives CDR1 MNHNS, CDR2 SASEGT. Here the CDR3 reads CASSDGRAYGYTF. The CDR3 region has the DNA TGTGCCAGCAGTGATGGCAGGGCCTATGGCTACACCTTC.

CDR3 sequence: CAISIQGVRDTGELFF. CDR3 bases: TGTGCCATCAGTATACAGGGGGTACGTGACACCGGGGAGCTGTTTTTT. The chain carries TRBV10-3 and TRBJ2-2; 8 positions match TRBD1. This CDR3 comprises 16 residues. Germline V gives CDR1 ENHRY, CDR2 SYGVKD. V was pared by 5 bases and J by 3 bases, with 8 bases of the junction left unmatched.

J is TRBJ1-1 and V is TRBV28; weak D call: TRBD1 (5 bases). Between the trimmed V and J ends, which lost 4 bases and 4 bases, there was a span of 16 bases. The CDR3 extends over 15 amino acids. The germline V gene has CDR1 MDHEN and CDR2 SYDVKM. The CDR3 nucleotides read TGTGCCAGCAGTTACTCTGGGGGGTCAGGCACTGAAGCTTTCTTT. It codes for CASSYSGGSGTEAFF.

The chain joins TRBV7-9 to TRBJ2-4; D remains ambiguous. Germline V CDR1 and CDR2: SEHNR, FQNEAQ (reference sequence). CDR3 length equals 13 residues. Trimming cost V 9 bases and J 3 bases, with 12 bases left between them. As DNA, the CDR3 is TGTGCCAGTCTAGACTCGGACAAAAACATTCAGTACTTC. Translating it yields CASLDSDKNIQYF.

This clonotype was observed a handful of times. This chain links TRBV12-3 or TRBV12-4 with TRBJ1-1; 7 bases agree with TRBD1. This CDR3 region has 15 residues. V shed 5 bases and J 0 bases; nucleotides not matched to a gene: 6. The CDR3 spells CASSKPGQLNTEAFF. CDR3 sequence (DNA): TGTGCCAGCAGTAAACCGGGACAGCTGAACACTGAAGCTTTCTTT.

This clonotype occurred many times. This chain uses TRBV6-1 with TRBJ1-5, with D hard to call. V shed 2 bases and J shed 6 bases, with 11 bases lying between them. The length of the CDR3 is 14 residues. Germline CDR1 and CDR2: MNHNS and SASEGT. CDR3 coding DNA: TGTGCCAGCAGTGAAAGTATAGGGAGTCAGCCCCAGCATTTT. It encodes CASSESIGSQPQHF.

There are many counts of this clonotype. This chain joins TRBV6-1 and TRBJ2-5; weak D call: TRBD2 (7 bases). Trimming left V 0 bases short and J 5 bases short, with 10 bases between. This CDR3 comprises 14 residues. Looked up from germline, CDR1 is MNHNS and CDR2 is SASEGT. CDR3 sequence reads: CASSEAGGLETQYF. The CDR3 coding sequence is TGTGCCAGCAGTGAAGCGGGGGGGCTGGAGACCCAGTACTTC.

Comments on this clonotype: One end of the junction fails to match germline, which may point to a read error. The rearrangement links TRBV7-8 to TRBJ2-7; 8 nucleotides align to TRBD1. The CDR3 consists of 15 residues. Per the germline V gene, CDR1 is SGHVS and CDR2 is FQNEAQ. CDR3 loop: CASSQEGGTGYEQYF. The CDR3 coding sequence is TGCGCCAGCAGCCAAGAAGGAGGGACAGGCTACGAGCAGTACTTC. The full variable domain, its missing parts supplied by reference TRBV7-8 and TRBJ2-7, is GAGVSQSPRYKVAKRGQDVALRCDPISGHVSLFWYQQALGQGPEFLTYFQNEAQLDKSGLPSDRFFAERPEGSVSTLKIQRTQQEDSAVYLCASSQEGGTGYEQYFGPGTRLTVT.